This TCR beta chain was documented in a study of T cells in Graves' hyperthyroidism and ophthalmopathy. At least ten counts were recorded for this clonotype. Its antigen is not known. Amplification of TCR beta CDR3 regions was performed using RNA transcripts as template. A set of HTBI primers served as the primers for a first-round RT-PCR of the TCR CDR3. One entry per CDR3 protein, called by TCRdb with MiXCR from the multiplex PCR reads. The table shows 540,000 or so distinct CDR3 sequences, with under 60% occurring only once. V shed 1 base and J 6 bases; nucleotides not matched to a gene: 1. This CDR3 comprises 13 residues. CDR1 and CDR2 from the germline V gene are SEHNR and FQNEAQ (reference sequence). Study-wide results and limits: Stable hyperthyroidism and ophthalmopathy were separated using 13 V-J signatures.

The sequence came from an adult woman with Graves' disease, either hyperthyroidism or ophthalmopathy (not recorded which). This chain joins TRBV7-9 and TRBJ1-2; 8 nucleotides agree with TRBD1. The sample was peripheral blood or thyroid tissue (not recorded which). The CDR3 here is CASSLGTGNGYTF. Here the CDR3 DNA reads TGTGCCAGCAGCTTAGGGACAGGGAATGGCTACACCTTC.